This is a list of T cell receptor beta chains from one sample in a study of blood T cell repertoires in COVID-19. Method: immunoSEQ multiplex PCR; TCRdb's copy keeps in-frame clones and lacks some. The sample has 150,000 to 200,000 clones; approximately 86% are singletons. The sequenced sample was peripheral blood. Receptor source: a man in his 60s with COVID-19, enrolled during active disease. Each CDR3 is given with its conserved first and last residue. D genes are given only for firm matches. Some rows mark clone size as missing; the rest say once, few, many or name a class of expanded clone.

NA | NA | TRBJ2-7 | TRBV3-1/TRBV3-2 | CASSQSFRETYEQYF | TGTGCCAGCAGCCAATCTTTCCGGGAGACCTACGAGCAGTACTTC
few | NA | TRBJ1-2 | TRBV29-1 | CSVVDEYGYTF | TGCAGCGTTGTTGATGAGTATGGCTACACCTTC
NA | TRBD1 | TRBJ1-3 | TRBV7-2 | CASSSFGQGLNTIYF | TGTGCCAGCAGCTCGTTCGGACAGGGTCTAAACACCATATATTTT
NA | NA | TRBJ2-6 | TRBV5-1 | CASSQGPGANVLTF | TGCGCCAGCAGCCAGGGTCCCGGGGCCAACGTCCTGACTTTC
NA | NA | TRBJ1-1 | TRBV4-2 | CASSVQGKDTEAFF | TGTGCCAGCAGCGTACAGGGTAAGGACACTGAAGCTTTCTTT
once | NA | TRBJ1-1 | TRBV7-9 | CASSLRTPSRNTEAFF | TGTGCCAGCAGCTTAAGGACACCCAGTAGGAACACTGAAGCTTTCTTT
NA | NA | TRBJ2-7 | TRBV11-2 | CASSLTQGKENEQYF | TGTGCCAGCAGCTTAACGCAGGGGAAGGAAAACGAGCAGTACTTC
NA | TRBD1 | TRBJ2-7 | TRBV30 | CAWSVDDGTGGYEQYF | TGTGCCTGGAGTGTGGACGACGGGACAGGGGGCTACGAGCAGTACTTC
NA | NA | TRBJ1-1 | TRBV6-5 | CASSSQGSGTEAFF | TGTGCCAGCAGTTCACAGGGAAGCGGCACTGAAGCTTTCTTT
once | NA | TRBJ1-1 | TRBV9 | CASSSQMNTEAFF | TGTGCCAGCAGTTCACAGATGAACACTGAAGCTTTCTTT
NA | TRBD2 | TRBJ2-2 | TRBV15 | CATGLAEGGDTGELFF | TGTGCCACCGGACTAGCGGAGGGGGGGGACACCGGGGAGCTGTTTTTT
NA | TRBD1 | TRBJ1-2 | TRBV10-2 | CASSAGYYRGGLPTF | TGCGCCAGCAGTGCCGGTTATTACAGGGGGGGTCTGCCCACCTTC
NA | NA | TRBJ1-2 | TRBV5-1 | CASSYDRSLGYTF | TGCGCCAGCAGCTACGACAGGTCCTTGGGCTACACCTTC
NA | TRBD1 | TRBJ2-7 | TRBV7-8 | CASSTSDRGPYEQYF | TGTGCCAGCAGCACCTCCGACAGGGGGCCCTACGAGCAGTACTTC
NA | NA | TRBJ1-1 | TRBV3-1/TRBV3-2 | CASSLQGQGTEAFF | TGTGCCAGCAGTCTCCAGGGGCAAGGGACTGAAGCTTTCTTT
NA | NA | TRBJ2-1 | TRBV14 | CASSSVVSNEQFF | TGTGCCAGCAGCTCAGTGGTTTCCAATGAGCAGTTCTTC
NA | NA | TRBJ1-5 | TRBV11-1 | CASLNQPQHF | TGTGCCAGTCTAAATCAGCCCCAGCATTTT
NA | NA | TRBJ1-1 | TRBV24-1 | CATRGPGLQGNTEAFF | TGTGCCACCAGGGGTCCAGGTTTGCAAGGGAACACTGAAGCTTTCTTT
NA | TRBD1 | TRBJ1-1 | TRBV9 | CASSAPRGSGNTEAFF | TGTGCCAGCAGCGCCCCCAGGGGGTCGGGGAACACTGAAGCTTTCTTT
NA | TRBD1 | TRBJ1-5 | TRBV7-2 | CASSPLTGVGNQPQHF | TGTGCCAGCAGCCCTCTGACAGGGGTAGGCAATCAGCCCCAGCATTTT
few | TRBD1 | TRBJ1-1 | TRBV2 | CASRGTGGGMTEAFF | TGTGCCAGCAGGGGAACAGGGGGAGGAATGACTGAAGCTTTCTTT
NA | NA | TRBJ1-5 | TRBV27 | CAGSLSNGPNQPQHF | TGTGCCGGCAGTTTATCGAATGGGCCAAATCAGCCCCAGCATTTT